This TCR beta chain was sequenced for a study of cytomegalovirus exposure and HLA in healthy donors. Germline V gives CDR1 SNHLY, CDR2 FYNNEI. J gave up 0 bases and V 3 bases, and 7 bases lay outside the gene matches. The CDR3 has 18 residues. Primers: 60 Vbeta forward and 13 Jbeta reverse. Assay: immunoSEQ multiplex PCR; the TCRdb copy retains only in-frame clones and omits some. The sample holds some 120,000 clones; 84% are singletons and the top ten take just under 3%. Study findings and constraints: Owing to their indistinguishability, certain V segments, notably TRBV6-2 and TRBV6-3, were excluded. In a later analysis, most CMV-associated TCR beta chains appeared HLA-restricted. Rare TCR sequences dominated, though some public TCRs recurred in many donors. The study listed roughly 160 cytomegalovirus-associated TCR beta chains.

Points on this clone: The target antigen is unknown.

Sequencing was carried out using PBMCs. The rearrangement joins TRBV2 to TRBJ2-4; 11 positions agree with TRBD2. The clonotype was recovered from a woman aged 18-29 years in good health and CMV-seropositive. CDR3 DNA sequence: TGTGCCAGCAGTGATGTTCTAGCGGGGGGAATAGCCAAAAACATTCAGTACTTC. Protein: CASSDVLAGGIAKNIQYF.